This passage covers 4 T cell receptor beta chains from one sample sequenced in a study of CD8 T cells in Susac syndrome. Reverse transcription of about 0.45 to 1 ug RNA was performed with random hexamers. TCRdb reanalysed the immunoSEQ multiplex PCR reads using MiXCR and keeps one entry per CDR3 protein. The repertoire holds some 190,000 distinct CDR3 sequences, 94% seen once, with 0.15% to 0.2% in the top ten. The sequencing input was CD4+ T cells from PBMCs. The receptors shown here come from a human donor with Susac syndrome.

The CDR3 DNA follows: TGTGCTGGGCAGGGGTTAAGGACGTACACTGAAGCTTTCTTT. Its protein product is CAGQGLRTYTEAFF. This chain joins TRBV2 and TRBJ1-1; weak D call: TRBD1 (6 bases). Germline CDR1 SNHLY, CDR2 FYNNEI. This CDR3 is 14 amino acids long.

The chain recombines TRBV3-1 with TRBJ1-1, with TRBD1 identical over 9 bases. Germline assignment: CDR1 LGHDT and CDR2 YNNKEL (reference sequence). The junction had 9 bases not matched to a gene; V was cut back by 0 bases and J by 10 bases. The CDR3 contains 15 residues. The CDR3 DNA reads TGTGCCAGCAGCCAAGATACGGGACAGGGAGAGGGAGCTTTCTTT. Protein: CASSQDTGQGEGAFF.

The CDR3: CASSQPTGGSDEQFF. DNA of the CDR3: TGTGCCAGCAGCCAGCCGACAGGGGGCAGCGATGAGCAGTTCTTC. The chain is built from TRBV3-1 and TRBJ2-1, with 10 bases lining up with TRBD1. This CDR3 has 15 residues. The germline V gene encodes CDR1 LGHDT and CDR2 YNNKEL (reference sequence). The V segment lost 3 bases and the J segment 8 bases; nucleotides outside the gene matches: 7.

The chain employs TRBV29-1 and TRBJ1-4; D unresolved. The germline V gene encodes CDR1 SQVTM and CDR2 ANQGSEA. Trimming took 3 bases from V and 6 from J, leaving 14 bases between them. The CDR3 spans 14 residues. The CDR3 spells CSVDDGNPHEKLFF. The DNA for the CDR3 is TGCAGCGTTGATGACGGGAACCCCCATGAAAAACTGTTTTTT.